This paragraph covers one T cell receptor beta chain sequence. Antigen specificity is unknown. The junction differs from germline at one of its ends, possibly a read error. These data originate in a study of tumor-infiltrating lymphocytes in primary liver carcinoma. For the study at large: Aged between 30 and 69 years, the patients were men and women. Samples returned roughly 3.5 to 7.5 million productive TCRbeta reads each. Read depth did not differ significantly between tissue types. Study outcomes and limitations: Significantly larger top-250-clone fractions were found in tumors than in blood (p = 0.039). Only about 7.5-24% of top clones showed up in all five tumor regions.

Both RNA and DNA were isolated together from around 20-30 mg of bulk tissue that had not been sorted. Reverse transcription of approximately 0.55 ug total RNA with a constant-region primer produced TCR beta cDNA. Construction of TCR beta libraries relied on three successive nested multiplex PCR rounds employing slightly modified ARM-PCR. PCR rounds one and two used TRBV1-TRBV30 forward primers with a C-beta reverse primer for 10 cycles each. Each CDR3 protein is one row after TCRdb ran MiXCR on the multiplex PCR reads. Here the sample spans about 59,000 distinct CDR3 sequences, approximately 70% being singletons. Per the germline V gene, CDR1 is SGHAT and CDR2 is FQDESV (reference sequence). The CDR3 consists of 13 residues.

V usage is TRBV11-1 and J usage is TRBJ2-1; TRBD2 might be the D (5 bases). This clonotype originated in a man aged 35-49 years with primary liver carcinoma and hepatitis B virus infection. Sequences were obtained from liver tumor tissue from sampling region 2. Documented subset: tumor region T2, inferior pole. In DNA, the CDR3 is TGTGCCAGCAGCTTCTGGGAGATCAATGAGCAGCTCTTC. This encodes CASSFWEINEQLF. The entire variable domain, with the rest obtained from reference TRBV11-1 and TRBJ2-1, is as follows: EAEVAQSPRYKITEKSQAVAFWCDPISGHATLYWYRQILGQGPELLVQFQDESVVDDSQLPKDRFSAERLKGVDSTLKIQPAELGDSAMYLCASSFWEINEQLFGPGTRLTVL.